Shown below are 14 T cell receptor beta chains from a single sample sequenced in a study of molecular identifiers for immune sequencing clone quantification. TCRdb analysed the PCR reads with MiXCR anew, one entry per CDR3 protein. Among around 480,000 distinct CDR3 sequences, 25% were seen once, and the ten largest hold 0.7% to 0.9%. Material: naive CD8+ T cells from blood, with Jurkat cell RNA spiked in. Described subset: FACS-sorted CD8+CD4-CCR7+CD45RA+ naive T cells. These receptors were collected from a human donor in good health. Some libraries in this study had Jurkat cell RNA spiked in.

There are many counts of this clonotype. This chain uses TRBV21-1 with TRBJ2-1; the D call in the table, TRBD1, was not verified against the DNA. TRBV21-1 is given as a pseudogene. The length of the CDR3 is 15 residues. The CDR3 spells CASWIERGRWNEQFF. The DNA of the CDR3 is TGTGCCAGTTGGATCGAGAGGGGCCGTTGGAATGAGCAGTTCTTC.

This clonotype was counted many times. V and J are TRBV30 and TRBJ2-5; TRBD1 or TRBD2 may be the D gene (6 bases each). V lost 4 bases to trimming and J lost 2 bases, with 11 bases between them. Germline CDR1 and CDR2: GTSNPN and SVGIG (reference sequence). The CDR3 spans 13 residues. This chain's CDR3 is CAWTGDLQETQYF. The CDR3 DNA is TGTGCCTGGACAGGGGACTTACAAGAGACCCAGTACTTC.

The sample holds many counts of this clonotype. V gene TRBV14 combines with J gene TRBJ2-3; 7 nucleotides align to TRBD1. Germline-derived CDR1 and CDR2 are SGHDN and FVKESK. V gave up 4 bases and J gave up 0 bases; unmatched junction bases: 4. This CDR3 spans 15 amino acids. The chain's CDR3 is CASSRTGDSTDTQYF. CDR3 in DNA: TGTGCCAGCAGCCGGACAGGAGATAGCACAGATACGCAGTATTTT.

The chain uses TRBV28 and TRBJ2-7; no firm D call. This CDR3 comprises 11 residues. Germline V gene sequence: CDR1 MDHEN, CDR2 SYDVKM. Trimming left V 7 bases short and J 5 bases short, with 9 bases between. The CDR3 nucleotides are TGTGCCAGCACTGTAGGCCACGAGCAGTACTTC. Protein product: CASTVGHEQYF.

Comment on this clonotype: In this CDR3 the conserved last residue, phenylalanine or tryptophan, is missing, so a read error is likely. This chain joins TRBV7-3 and TRBJ1-1; 9 bases agree with TRBD1. The CDR3 has 15 amino acids. Per the germline V gene, CDR1 is SGHTA and CDR2 is FQGTGA. The CDR3: CASGLLGQGLTEAFL. The CDR3 bases are TGTGCCAGCGGCTTATTGGGACAGGGATTAACTGAAGCTTTCTTG.

The V call is TRBV6-5, the J call TRBJ1-6, with TRBD1 matching 7 bases. With V trimmed by 7 bases and J by 4 bases, 10 bases remained unmatched. This CDR3 has 16 residues. Germline V gene lookup returns CDR1 MNHEY and CDR2 SVGAGI. The CDR3 DNA is TGTGCCAGCACGGAAGCGGGGGGACAGTATAATTCACCCCTCCACTTT. Amino acids: CASTEAGGQYNSPLHF.

This CDR3 is CATSVRTFSGNTIYF. CDR3 coding DNA: TGTGCCACCAGTGTCCGGACGTTCTCTGGAAACACCATATATTTT. V is TRBV15 and J is TRBJ1-3; D remains unclear. Germline V gene sequence: CDR1 LNHNV, CDR2 YYDKDF (reference sequence). V dropped 6 bases and J dropped 0 bases, with 12 bases sitting between them. This CDR3 spans 15 amino acids.

CDR3 protein: CASSQVWGPNEKLFF. CDR3 in DNA: TGCGCCAGCAGCCAAGTCTGGGGCCCTAATGAAAAACTGTTTTTT. This sequence joins TRBV4-3 and TRBJ1-4, with D tentatively TRBD1 (5 bases). The V end was cut by 1 base, the J end by 3 bases, with 9 bases between. This CDR3 region has 15 residues. Germline V lookup: CDR1 LGHNA, CDR2 YSLEER.

In its sample, this clonotype was seen a few times. One end of the junction does not line up with germline, which may come from a read error. The genes are TRBV18 and TRBJ2-7, with unresolved D. From germline, CDR1 is KGHSH and CDR2 LQKENI. CDR3 size: 13 residues. CDR3 loop: CASPPSDSYEQYF. In nucleotides, the CDR3 is TGTGCCAGCCCACCATCAGACTCTTACGAGCAGTACTTC.

DNA of the CDR3: TGTGCCAGCAGTTTAGCGGCAGGGTCGATAGGCAATCAGCCCCAGCATTTT. Amino acid sequence: CASSLAAGSIGNQPQHF. The rearrangement joins TRBV12-3 or TRBV12-4 to TRBJ1-5; D is possibly TRBD1 (5 bases). Trimming took off 0 bases at V and 2 bases at J, with 14 bases between the two ends. The CDR3 spans 17 residues.

This clonotype came up a few times. This chain joins TRBV30 and TRBJ2-3, with D unresolved. Germline V gene sequence: CDR1 GTSNPN, CDR2 SVGIG (reference sequence). This CDR3 comprises 13 residues. Trimming took off 4 bases at V and 3 bases at J, with 11 bases between the two ends. The CDR3 region has the DNA TGTGCCTGGACAGGCACTAATACAGATACGCAGTATTTT. Protein sequence: CAWTGTNTDTQYF.

The table lists this clonotype with many counts. CDR3 sequence (DNA): TGTGCCATCACGGGGAGCGAATTGGAGGAGCAGTACTTC. Amino acids: CAITGSELEEQYF. The gene calls are TRBV10-3 and TRBJ2-7; D is possibly TRBD2 (5 bases). V was cut by 7 bases and J by 7 bases, with 17 bases left in between. Germline lookup yields CDR1 ENHRY and CDR2 SYGVKD. The CDR3 runs to 13 residues.

This clonotype came up many times. The V and J genes are TRBV13 and TRBJ1-1; D not certain. The CDR3 consists of 14 residues. Germline CDR1 reads PRHDT; CDR2 reads FYEKMQ (reference sequence). With 4 bases removed from V and 3 bases from J, the gap between germline ends came to 12 bases. CDR3 in DNA: TGTGCCAGCAGCTCTCCGACTGCGGACACTGAAGCTTTCTTT. It encodes CASSSPTADTEAFF.

This clonotype was seen many times. The rearrangement uses TRBV4-3 and TRBJ2-7; perhaps D is TRBD1 or TRBD2 (5 bases each). Trimming cost V 2 bases and J 2 bases, with 13 bases left between them. The CDR3 is 15 amino acids. CDR1 is LGHNA and CDR2 is YSLEER in the germline V gene. CDR3 residues: CASSQFPGPTYEQYF. The CDR3 coding sequence is TGCGCCAGCAGCCAATTCCCGGGACCTACCTACGAGCAGTACTTC.